This TCR beta chain was captured by sequencing in a study of post-analysis software for immune sequencing data. Overall study context: Recorded subtypes: relapsing-remitting, secondary progressive, progressive-relapsing; some patients unannotated.

V dropped 3 bases and J dropped 5 bases, with 8 bases sitting between them. The CDR3 runs to 13 residues. Germline V gene data show CDR1 as SGHTA and CDR2 as FQGTGA. Findings of the study overall: About 5 TRBV segments were significantly more frequent in patients than in controls. TRBV5-6, TRBV5-1 and TRBV20-1 were among these segments. Multiple sclerosis patients showed significantly lower normalized Chao1 diversity than controls did. Co-batched samples clustered tightly together by F measure.

cDNA libraries for TCR beta contained unique molecular identifiers. TCRdb itself ran the PCR reads through MiXCR, one entry per CDR3 protein. The data show 430,000 or so distinct CDR3 sequences, 30% to 40% seen once. A few counts support this clonotype. Its antigen is not identified. Sequenced sample: blood. The chain is built from TRBV7-3 and TRBJ2-1; the D is unclear. This TCR was sampled from a girl aged 2-10 years with multiple sclerosis. The CDR3 DNA reads as TGTGCCAGCAGCTTCCTAGAGAACAATGAGCAGTTCTTC. Encoded protein: CASSFLENNEQFF.